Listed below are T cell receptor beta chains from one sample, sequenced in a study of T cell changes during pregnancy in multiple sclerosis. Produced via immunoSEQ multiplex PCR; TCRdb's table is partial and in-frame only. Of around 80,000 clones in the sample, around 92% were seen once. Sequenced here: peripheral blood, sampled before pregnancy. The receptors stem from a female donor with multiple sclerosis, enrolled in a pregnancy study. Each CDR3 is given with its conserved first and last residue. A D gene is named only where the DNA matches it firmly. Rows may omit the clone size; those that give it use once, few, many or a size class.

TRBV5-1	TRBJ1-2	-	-	TGCGCCAGCAGCTTGGCCACGGGGGGATTCTATGGCTACACCTTC	CASSLATGGFYGYTF
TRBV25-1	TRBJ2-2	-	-	TGTGCCAGCAGTGATTCCGCCGGGGAGCTGTTTTTT	CASSDSAGELFF
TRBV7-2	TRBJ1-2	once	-	TGTGCCAGCAGGGGGGGTCCATCCAGTGCCTATGGCTACACCTTC	CASRGGPSSAYGYTF
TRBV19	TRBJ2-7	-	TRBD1	TGTGCCAGTAGTCTACAGGGGGCGACCTACGAGCAGTACTTC	CASSLQGATYEQYF
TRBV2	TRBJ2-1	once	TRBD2	TGTGCCAGCAGCCCGACTAGCTCCGGCGAGCAGTTCTTC	CASSPTSSGEQFF
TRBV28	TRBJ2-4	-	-	TGTGCCAGCTCCCTTTGGAAGGGCCAGGGACTAGCCAAAAACATTCAGTACTTC	CASSLWKGQGLAKNIQYF
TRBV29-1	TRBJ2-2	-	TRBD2	TGCAGCGTTGTATCTAGCGGGAGGGCATCGACCGGGGAGCTGTTTTTT	CSVVSSGRASTGELFF
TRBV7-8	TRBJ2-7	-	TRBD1	TGTGCCAGCAGCTTTCGGACAGGGGTCTCCTACGAGCAGTACTTC	CASSFRTGVSYEQYF
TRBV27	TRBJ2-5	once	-	TGTGCCAGCAGTTCCTATATGCAAGAGACCCAGTACTTC	CASSSYMQETQYF
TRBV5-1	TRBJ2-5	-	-	TGCGCCAGCAGCTTGGCCGACAGGAGCCAAGAGACCCAGTACTTC	CASSLADRSQETQYF
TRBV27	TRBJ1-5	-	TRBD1	TGTGCCAGCAGGCTACAGGGGAGCAATCAGCCCCAGCATTTT	CASRLQGSNQPQHF
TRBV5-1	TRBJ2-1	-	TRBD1	TGCGCCAGCAGCTTCCGACAGGGGGCGTACGTTGAGCAGTTCTTC	CASSFRQGAYVEQFF
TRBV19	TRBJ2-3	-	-	TGTGCCAGTAGTGCGGCCACTGGGACAGATACGCAGTATTTT	CASSAATGTDTQYF
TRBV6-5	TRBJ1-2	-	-	TGTGCCAGCAGTATCGGACAGCGGAGGTATGGCTACACCTTC	CASSIGQRRYGYTF
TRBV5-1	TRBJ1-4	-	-	TGCGCCAGCAGCTTGAAAGCCATACAGGCCACTAATGAAAAACTGTTTTTT	CASSLKAIQATNEKLFF
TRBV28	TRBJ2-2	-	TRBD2	TGTGCCAGCTCCCCGGTCCCGGGACTAGCGGGCACCGGGGAGCTGTTTTTT	CASSPVPGLAGTGELFF
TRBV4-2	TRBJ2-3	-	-	TGTGCCAGCAGCCAGGGGGGGGGCGCCGATACGCAGTATTTT	CASSQGGGADTQYF
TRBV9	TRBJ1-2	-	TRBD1	TGTGCCAGCAGCGTAGAGGGACAGGGGTTTGGCTACACCTTC	CASSVEGQGFGYTF
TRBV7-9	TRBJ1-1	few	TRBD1	TGTGCCAGCAGCTTAGTCCTCCGGGACAGTGAAGCTTTCTTT	CASSLVLRDSEAFF
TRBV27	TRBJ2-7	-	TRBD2	TGTGCCAGCAGAGTTCTTAGCGGGAGCTACGAGCAGTACTTC	CASRVLSGSYEQYF
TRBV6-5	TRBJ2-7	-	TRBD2	TGTGCCAGCAGTTACGCGGGAGAAGGTACCGAGCAGTACTTC	CASSYAGEGTEQYF
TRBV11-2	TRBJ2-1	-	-	TGTGCCAGCAGCTCCGAGATATACAATGAGCAGTTCTTC	CASSSEIYNEQFF